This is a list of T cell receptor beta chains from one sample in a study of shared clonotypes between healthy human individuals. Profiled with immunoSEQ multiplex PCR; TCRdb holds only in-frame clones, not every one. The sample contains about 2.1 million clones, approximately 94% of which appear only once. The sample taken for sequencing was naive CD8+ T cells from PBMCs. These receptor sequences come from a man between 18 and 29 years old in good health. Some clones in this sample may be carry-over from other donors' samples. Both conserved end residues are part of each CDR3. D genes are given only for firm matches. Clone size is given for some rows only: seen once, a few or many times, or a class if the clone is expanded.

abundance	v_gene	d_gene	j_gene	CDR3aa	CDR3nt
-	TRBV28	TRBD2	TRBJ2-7	CASSLRLAGNYEQYF	TGTGCCAGCAGTTTACGGCTAGCGGGCAATTACGAGCAGTACTTC
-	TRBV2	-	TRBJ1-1	CARGTDLNTEAFF	TGTGCCAGGGGTACTGATCTTAACACTGAAGCTTTCTTT
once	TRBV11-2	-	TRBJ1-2	CASSSYNGINYGYTF	TGTGCCAGCAGCTCTTATAACGGAATTAACTATGGCTACACCTTC
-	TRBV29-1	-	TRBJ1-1	CSVEGPAGAFF	TGCAGCGTGGAAGGGCCTGCTGGGGCTTTCTTT
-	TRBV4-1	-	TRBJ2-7	CASSRDGDPWGEQYF	TGCGCCAGCAGCCGCGACGGGGACCCGTGGGGCGAGCAGTACTTC
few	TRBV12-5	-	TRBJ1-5	CASGLGGREPQHF	TGTGCTAGTGGTTTGGGAGGGCGGGAGCCCCAGCATTTT
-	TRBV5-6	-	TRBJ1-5	CASSSWYRDSNQPQHF	TGTGCCAGCAGCTCCTGGTACAGGGATAGCAATCAGCCCCAGCATTTT
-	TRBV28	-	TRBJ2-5	CASRNTKVSWETQYF	TGTGCCAGCAGGAATACTAAGGTTTCGTGGGAGACCCAGTACTTC
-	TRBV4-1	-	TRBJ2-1	CASSIRGGLSYNEQFF	TGCGCCAGCAGCATTAGGGGTGGCCTTTCCTACAATGAGCAGTTCTTC
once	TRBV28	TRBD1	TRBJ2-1	CASSQGQGYYNEQFF	TGTGCCAGCAGCCAAGGACAGGGGTATTACAATGAGCAGTTCTTC
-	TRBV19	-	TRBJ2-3	CASSSRGRDTQYF	TGTGCCAGTAGCTCCCGAGGGAGGGATACGCAGTATTTT
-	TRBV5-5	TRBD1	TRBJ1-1	CASSLGQVGTEAFF	TGTGCCAGCAGCCTCGGACAGGTGGGCACTGAAGCTTTCTTT
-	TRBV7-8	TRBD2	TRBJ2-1	CASSGVLAGVLDEQFF	TGTGCCAGCAGCGGGGTACTAGCGGGAGTTTTGGATGAGCAGTTCTTC
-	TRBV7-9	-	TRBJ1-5	CASSSGNQPQHF	TGTGCCAGCAGCTCGGGGAATCAGCCCCAGCATTTT
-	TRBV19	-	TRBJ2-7	CASSPSWGYEQYF	TGTGCCAGTAGTCCAAGCTGGGGGTACGAGCAGTACTTC
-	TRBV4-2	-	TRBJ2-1	CASSLLVAGGNEQFF	TGTGCCAGCAGCCTACTGGTCGCTGGCGGCAATGAGCAGTTCTTC
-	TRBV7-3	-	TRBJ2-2	CASSLGRGHTGELFF	TGTGCCAGCAGCTTAGGACGGGGCCACACCGGGGAGCTGTTTTTT
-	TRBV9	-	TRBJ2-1	CASSPNNNEQFF	TGTGCCAGCAGCCCTAATAACAATGAGCAGTTCTTC
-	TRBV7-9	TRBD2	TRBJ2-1	CASSSNSGRITDEQFF	TGTGCCAGCAGCAGCAATAGCGGGAGGATAACGGATGAGCAGTTCTTC
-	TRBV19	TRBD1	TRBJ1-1	CASSPRGLGMGTEAFF	TGTGCCAGTAGTCCCAGGGGGCTTGGGATGGGCACTGAAGCTTTCTTT
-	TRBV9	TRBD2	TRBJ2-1	CASSGQRGWGEQFF	TGTGCCAGCAGCGGCCAGCGGGGTTGGGGAGAGCAGTTCTTC
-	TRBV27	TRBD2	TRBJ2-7	CASSLVTSGRMSF	TGTGCCAGCAGTTTGGTGACTAGCGGGAGAATGAGCTTC
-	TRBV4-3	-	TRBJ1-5	CASSQGGNQPQHF	TGCGCCAGCAGCCAGGGGGGGAATCAGCCCCAGCATTTT
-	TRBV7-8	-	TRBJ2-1	CASSVDVGLGVQNEQFF	TGTGCCAGCAGCGTAGATGTAGGACTGGGGGTACAAAATGAGCAGTTCTTC
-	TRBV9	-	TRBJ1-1	CASSSETIRTEAFF	TGTGCCAGCAGCTCCGAGACAATTAGGACTGAAGCTTTCTTT
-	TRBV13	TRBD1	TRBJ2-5	CASSARGHWDQETQYF	TGTGCCAGCAGCGCCAGGGGGCATTGGGACCAAGAGACCCAGTACTTC
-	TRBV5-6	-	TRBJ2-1	CASSFLSGYEQFF	TGTGCCAGCAGCTTCTTATCCGGCTACGAGCAGTTCTTC
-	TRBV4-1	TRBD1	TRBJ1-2	CASSPTGNGYTF	TGCGCCAGCAGCCCGACAGGGAATGGCTACACCTTC
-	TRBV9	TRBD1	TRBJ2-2	CASSVVRGLTGELFF	TGTGCCAGCAGCGTAGTCAGGGGGCTTACCGGGGAGCTGTTTTTT
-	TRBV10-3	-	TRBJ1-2	CAISDIGQGRPFHYGYTF	TGTGCCATCAGTGATATAGGACAAGGAAGGCCTTTTCACTATGGCTACACCTTC
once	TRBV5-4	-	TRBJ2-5	CASSLWGSRGETQYF	TGTGCCAGCAGCTTGTGGGGATCACGGGGGGAGACCCAGTACTTC
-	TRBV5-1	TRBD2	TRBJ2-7	CASSSWGGLAGEGTYEQYF	TGCGCCAGCAGCTCCTGGGGGGGACTAGCGGGAGAGGGGACCTACGAGCAGTACTTC
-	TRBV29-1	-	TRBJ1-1	CSVEVGTPDEAFF	TGCAGCGTTGAAGTCGGCACCCCAGATGAAGCTTTCTTT
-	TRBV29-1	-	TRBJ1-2	CSVLGQYYGYTF	TGCAGCGTTCTTGGCCAGTACTATGGCTACACCTTC
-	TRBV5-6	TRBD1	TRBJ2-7	CASSLGGTGGSSSYEQYF	TGTGCCAGCAGCTTGGGAGGCACAGGGGGCTCAAGCTCCTACGAGCAGTACTTC
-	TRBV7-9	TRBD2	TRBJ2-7	CASSGFSGSPEQYF	TGTGCCAGCAGCGGTTTTAGCGGGAGTCCCGAGCAGTACTTC
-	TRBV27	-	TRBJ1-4	CASSLSPRDRGELFF	TGTGCCAGCAGTTTATCACCCCGGGACCGAGGAGAACTGTTTTTT
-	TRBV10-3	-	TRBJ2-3	CAISDWRDWQYF	TGTGCCATCAGTGACTGGCGGGATTGGCAGTATTTT
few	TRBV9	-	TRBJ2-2	CASSVGGGTGELFF	TGTGCCAGCAGCGTAGGGGGAGGTACCGGGGAGCTGTTTTTT
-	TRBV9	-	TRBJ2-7	CASSEGPASSYEQYF	TGTGCCAGCAGCGAGGGCCCTGCAAGCTCCTACGAGCAGTACTTC
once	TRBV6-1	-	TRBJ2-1	CASSEAGGHEQFF	TGTGCCAGCAGTGAAGCTGGGGGGCATGAGCAGTTCTTC
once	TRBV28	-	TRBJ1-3	CATDTPWGNTIYF	TGTGCCACGGACACCCCTTGGGGGAACACCATATATTTT
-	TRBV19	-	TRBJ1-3	CASSGGDSGNTIYF	TGTGCCAGTAGTGGAGGCGACTCTGGAAACACCATATATTTT
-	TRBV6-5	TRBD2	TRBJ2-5	CASSYFSGSETQYF	TGTGCCAGCAGTTACTTTAGCGGGAGTGAGACCCAGTACTTC
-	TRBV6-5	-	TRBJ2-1	CASSYSEGNNEQFF	TGTGCCAGCAGTTACTCGGAGGGTAACAATGAGCAGTTCTTC
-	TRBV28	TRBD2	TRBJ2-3	CASSFLAGSSTDTQYF	TGTGCCAGCAGTTTTCTAGCGGGATCTAGCACAGATACGCAGTATTTT
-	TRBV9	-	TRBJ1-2	CASSRGRERPNYGYTF	TGTGCCAGCAGTCGGGGCAGGGAGCGTCCTAACTATGGCTACACCTTC
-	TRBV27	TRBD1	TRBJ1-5	CASSPRQGNQPQHF	TGTGCCAGCAGTCCGCGACAGGGAAATCAGCCCCAGCATTTT
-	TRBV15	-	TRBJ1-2	CATSRDGRVPTPNYGYTF	TGTGCCACCAGCAGAGATGGGAGGGTACCAACCCCTAACTATGGCTACACCTTC
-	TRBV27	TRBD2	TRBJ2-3	CATSGRETDTQYF	TGTGCGACTAGCGGGAGAGAAACAGATACGCAGTATTTT
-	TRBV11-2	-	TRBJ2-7	CASSLGPQRTPGMEQYF	TGTGCCAGCAGCTTAGGGCCCCAGCGGACCCCGGGGATGGAGCAGTACTTC
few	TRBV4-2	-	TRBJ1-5	CASSQVVHQPQHF	TGTGCCAGCAGCCAGGTGGTCCATCAGCCCCAGCATTTT
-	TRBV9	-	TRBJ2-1	CASSVVGREQFF	TGTGCCAGCAGCGTAGTGGGGCGGGAGCAGTTCTTC
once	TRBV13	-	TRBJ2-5	CASTSQGQETQYF	TGTGCCAGTACCTCGCAGGGTCAAGAGACCCAGTACTTC
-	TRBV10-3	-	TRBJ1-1	CAISDLATGEAFF	TGTGCCATCAGTGACCTCGCGACGGGTGAAGCTTTCTTT
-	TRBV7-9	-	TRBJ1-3	CASSSGGRLTGNTIYF	TGTGCCAGCAGCTCCGGTGGCCGGCTAACTGGAAACACCATATATTTT
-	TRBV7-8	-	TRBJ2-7	CASSPNEGPSSYEQYF	TGTGCCAGCAGCCCGAACGAGGGGCCAAGTTCTTACGAGCAGTACTTC